Included here is one T cell receptor (beta chain) sequence, with context. Some clones are missing from TCRdb's copy, which holds only in-frame ones; the method was immunoSEQ multiplex PCR. The table records more than 400,000 clones, 90% to 96% of them present only once. The data derive from a study of shared clonotypes between healthy human individuals. V gave up 7 bases and J gave up 6 bases; unmatched junction bases: 4. The CDR3 runs to 12 residues. Germline lookup yields CDR1 MDHEN and CDR2 SYDVKM. The genes are TRBV28 and TRBJ1-2; TRBD1 matches at 8 bases. This clonotype was sampled from a woman aged 25 to 45 in good health. The source material was naive CD4+ T cells sorted from blood. Subset of the sample: CD45RA+ positively selected. CDR3 in DNA: TGTGCCAGCACGGACAGGGCGAATGGCTACACCTTC. Translated, it gives CASTDRANGYTF.